This T cell receptor (beta chain) was recorded in a study of T-cell reconstitution after alpha-beta-depleted transplantation in children. Overall study results and limits: Surviving recipient cells, namely T cells and thymic progenitors, were the source of high day-60 TCRbeta diversity in some patients. Once a year had passed after transplant, T-cell counts and diversity came mostly from newly produced T cells.

Trimming removed 6 bases at V and 2 bases at J, with 19 bases between. Germline values: CDR1 MNHEY, CDR2 SMNVEV (reference sequence). This CDR3 has 16 amino acids. Using unique molecular identifiers, the investigators prepared the TCRbeta library. MiXCR, applied by TCRdb to the PCR reads, yields one record per CDR3 protein. Of 450,000 to 600,000 distinct CDR3 sequences listed, 10% to 15% are singletons. On this clonotype: The antigen is unknown.

The source material was PBMCs, mostly from graft donor cells, sampled 360 days after TCRalphabeta/CD19-depleted stem cell transplant. This TCR was sampled from a male patient younger than 18 who had a stem cell transplant for acute myeloid leukemia, so the T cells may come from the graft donor. The chain combines TRBV27 with TRBJ1-2; D is perhaps TRBD1 (6 bases). CDR3 nucleotides: TGTGCCAGCAGCTATCTACACGGGACAAAGAACTATGGCTACACCTTC. Its translation: CASSYLHGTKNYGYTF.